Following are 15 T cell receptor beta chains from one sample sequenced in a study of T cell responses to AZD1222 COVID-19 vaccine. Generated by immunoSEQ multiplex PCR, the TCRdb table keeps only in-frame clones and is missing some. The table lists about 98,000 clones, around 88% of them singletons. Sequenced here: peripheral blood, sampled on day 0 of MenACWY control vaccination. These receptors were taken from an adult in good health.

This clone turned up a few times. V usage is TRBV7-9 and J usage is TRBJ2-6; a possible D gene is TRBD1 (6 bases). The CDR3 has 19 residues. V was trimmed by 1 base and J by 0 bases, leaving 16 bases between them. CDR1 is SEHNR and CDR2 is FQNEAQ in the germline V gene (reference sequence). The CDR3 DNA reads TGTGCCAGCAGCTTAGGGACAGCCGACCAGTACTCTGGGGCCAACGTCCTGACTTTC. Amino acids: CASSLGTADQYSGANVLTF.

Only a few counts were recorded for this clone. The V call is TRBV12-3 or TRBV12-4, the J call TRBJ2-2; no reliable D call. The V gene lost 5 bases and the J gene lost 4 bases, with 8 bases spanning the gap. The CDR3 totals 13 residues. DNA of the CDR3: TGTGCCAGCAGTCCCGTGGTCACCGGGGAGCTGTTTTTT. This codes for CASSPVVTGELFF.

This clone appeared a few times. The rearrangement joins TRBV7-9 to TRBJ2-2, with D perhaps matching TRBD2 (5 bases). This CDR3 is 15 amino acids long. The germline V gene encodes CDR1 SEHNR and CDR2 FQNEAQ (reference sequence). Trimming removed 4 bases at V and 7 bases at J, with 16 bases between. The CDR3 DNA reads as TGTGCCAGCAGCTCCGGGTCCATCGCGGGCGGGGAGCTGTTTTTT. It translates to CASSSGSIAGGELFF.

The chain employs TRBV6-5 and TRBJ1-5, with 7 bases that match TRBD1. The CDR3 contains 15 residues. CDR1 is MNHEY, CDR2 SVGAGI, per germline. After removal of 6 bases from V and 5 bases from J, the junction contained 10 bases not matched to a gene. In DNA, the CDR3 is TGTGCCAGCAGCAACACCAGGGGGGGGGATCAGCCCCAGCATTTT. As protein: CASSNTRGGDQPQHF.

This chain connects TRBV7-2 to TRBJ1-3; D remains ambiguous. Germline V CDR1 and CDR2: SGHTA, FQGNSA. Trimming pared 4 bases from V and 0 bases from J, leaving 13 bases between. The CDR3 contains 16 residues. CDR3 nucleotide sequence: TGTGCCAGCAGCTCAGCTGTTGACACCTCTGGAAACACCATATATTTT. As protein: CASSSAVDTSGNTIYF.

The chain combines TRBV28 with TRBJ1-1; TRBD1 aligns across 8 bases. Germline V gene lookup returns CDR1 MDHEN and CDR2 SYDVKM. With V trimmed by 6 bases and J by 1 base, 4 bases remained unmatched. There are 14 residues in the CDR3. This CDR3 is CASRGTGPNTEAFF. The CDR3 nucleotides read TGTGCCAGCAGAGGGACAGGCCCGAACACTGAAGCTTTCTTT.

The gene calls are TRBV18 and TRBJ2-7; a weak D match, TRBD2 (5 bases). This CDR3 comprises 14 residues. The V gene's germline CDR1 is KGHSH and CDR2 LQKENI. Trimming shortened V by 5 bases and J by 3 bases, and 14 bases separated the two germline ends. The CDR3 DNA follows: TGTGCCAGCTCATCCTCGGGGTCCGGCTACGAGCAGTACTTC. Its translation: CASSSSGSGYEQYF.

V usage is TRBV9 and J usage is TRBJ1-5; 8 bases fit TRBD1. CDR1 SGDLS and CDR2 YYNGEE come from the germline V gene. The ends lost 4 bases at V and 3 bases at J; junction bases unmatched: 6. CDR3 length: 15 amino acids. The CDR3 coding sequence is TGTGCCAGCAGCCTGACAGGGGACGACAATCAGCCCCAGCATTTT. It is translated as CASSLTGDDNQPQHF.

This chain connects TRBV6-4 to TRBJ2-3; no clear D gene. The CDR3 sequence is 17 residues long. Trimming pared 3 bases from V and 5 bases from J, leaving 21 bases between. Germline V gene data show CDR1 as MRHNA and CDR2 as SNTAGT. CDR3 nucleotide sequence: TGTGCCAGCAGTGAGATCCCTTTTACAAGGTTTGGAGATACGCAGTATTTT. Translating it yields CASSEIPFTRFGDTQYF.

The CDR3 DNA follows: TGTGCCAGCTCACTCGAAGACTATGGCTACACCTTC. It translates to CASSLEDYGYTF. V usage is TRBV18 and J usage is TRBJ1-2; D ambiguous. V dropped 4 bases and J dropped 3 bases, with 6 bases sitting between them. From germline, CDR1 is KGHSH and CDR2 LQKENI. This CDR3 contains 12 residues.

V and J are TRBV6-1 and TRBJ2-1; D gene unclear. This CDR3 is 14 amino acids long. The germline V and J ends were trimmed by 2 bases and 4 bases, with 9 bases remaining between them. Germline loops: CDR1 MNHNS, CDR2 SASEGT. CDR3: CASSEQDGYNEQFF. In nucleotides, the CDR3 is TGTGCCAGCAGTGAACAGGACGGTTACAATGAGCAGTTCTTC.

The chain joins TRBV11-2 to TRBJ2-1; 9 bases agree with TRBD1. Unmatched junction bases numbered 2, after V lost 5 bases and J lost 0 bases. This CDR3 has 15 residues. Germline loops: CDR1 SGHAT, CDR2 FQNNGV. The CDR3 here is CASSADRGSYNEQFF. CDR3 in DNA: TGTGCCAGCAGCGCGGACAGGGGCTCCTACAATGAGCAGTTCTTC.

This clone was found a few times. The chain joins TRBV29-1 to TRBJ1-2; D unclear. Trimming shortened V by 0 bases and J by 2 bases, and 4 bases separated the two germline ends. Germline loops: CDR1 SQVTM, CDR2 ANQGSEA. The CDR3 loop spans 12 amino acids. The CDR3 spells CSVEDSNYGYTF. CDR3 coding DNA: TGCAGCGTTGAAGATTCCAACTATGGCTACACCTTC.

For the CDR3, the DNA is TGTGCCAGCAGCTTGTTTGGGTCCAACTATGGCTACACCTTC. This encodes CASSLFGSNYGYTF. The rearrangement joins TRBV11-2 to TRBJ1-2, with D unclear. The CDR3 spans 14 residues. The germline CDR1 and CDR2 sequences are SGHAT and FQNNGV. V lost 3 bases and J lost 2, with 10 bases in between.

The gene calls are TRBV12-3 or TRBV12-4 and TRBJ1-5; no firm D call. The CDR3 has 13 residues. V lost 3 bases and J lost 3, with 6 bases in between. CDR3 sequence reads: CASSFGLNQPQHF. CDR3 nucleotides: TGTGCCAGCAGTTTCGGGCTCAATCAGCCCCAGCATTTT.